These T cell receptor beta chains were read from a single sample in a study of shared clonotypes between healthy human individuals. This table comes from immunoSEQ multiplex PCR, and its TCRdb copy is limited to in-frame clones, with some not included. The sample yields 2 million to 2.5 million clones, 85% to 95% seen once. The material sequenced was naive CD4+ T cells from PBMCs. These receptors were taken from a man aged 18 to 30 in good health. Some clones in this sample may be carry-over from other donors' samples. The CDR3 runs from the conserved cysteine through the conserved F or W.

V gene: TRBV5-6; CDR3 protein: CASSLGPGGIEQFF
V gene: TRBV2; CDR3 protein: CASSGPFLEYEQYF
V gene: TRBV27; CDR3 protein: CASTWWGSGTDTQYF
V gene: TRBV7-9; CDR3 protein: CASSSWDRAGKTQYF
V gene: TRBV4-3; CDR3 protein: CASSQLWGRTPNGELFF
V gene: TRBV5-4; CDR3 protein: CASSIARETQYF
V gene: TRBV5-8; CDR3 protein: CASSLGPQGKYGYTF
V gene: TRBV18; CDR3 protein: CASSSRQGLETQYF
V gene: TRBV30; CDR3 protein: CAWSVGASPGYEQYF
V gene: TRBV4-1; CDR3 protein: CASSQGRGVNTEAFF
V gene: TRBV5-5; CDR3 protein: CASSPTLKTGGGYEQYF
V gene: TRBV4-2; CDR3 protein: CASSQDPANYGYTF
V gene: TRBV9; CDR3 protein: CASSARTNYGYTF
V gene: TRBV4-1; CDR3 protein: CASSQRGLVQDTQYF
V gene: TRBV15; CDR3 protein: CATSRPTGERNEQFF
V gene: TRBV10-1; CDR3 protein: CASSGSGYEQYF
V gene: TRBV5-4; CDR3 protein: CASSFTSGSYEQYF
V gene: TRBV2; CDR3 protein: CASSGGNQPQHF
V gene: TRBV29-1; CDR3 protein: CSVGRPAGELFF
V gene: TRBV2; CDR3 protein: CASTDPRGRGTEAFF
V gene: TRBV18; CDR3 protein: CASSPQQAGGPNEQFF
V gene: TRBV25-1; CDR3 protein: CASSWTGDGYTF
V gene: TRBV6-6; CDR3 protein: CASSLYANQPQHF
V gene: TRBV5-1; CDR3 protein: CASSLGLAGATEQFF
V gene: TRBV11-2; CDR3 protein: CASSLVSRGPTHGYTF
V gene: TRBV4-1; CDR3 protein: CASSQVGLAGYQETQYF
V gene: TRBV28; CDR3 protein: CASRQGAASEKLFF
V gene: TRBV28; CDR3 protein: CASSPPFRDEQYF
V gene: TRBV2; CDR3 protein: CASSLDNQPQHF
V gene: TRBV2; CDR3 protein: CASRLGRRVNQPQHF
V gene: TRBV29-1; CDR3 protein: CSVPSTSGAISTDTQYF
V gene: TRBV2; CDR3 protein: CASSEGGSGEKLFF
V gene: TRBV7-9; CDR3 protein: CASSSAWTGNYNEQFF
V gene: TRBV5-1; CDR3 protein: CASSRGGGQPQHF
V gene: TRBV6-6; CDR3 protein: CASSSHRGNGYTF
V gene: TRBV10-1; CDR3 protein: CASSPSYDSLDEQYF
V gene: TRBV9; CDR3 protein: CASSAVSGGISEQYF
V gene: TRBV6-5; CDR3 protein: CASSYRDRGFEKLFF
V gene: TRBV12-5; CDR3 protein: CASGSDFAYEQYF
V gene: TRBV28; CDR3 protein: CASSLAGRGYTF
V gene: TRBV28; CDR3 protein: CASSGGHLAGGPDEQFF
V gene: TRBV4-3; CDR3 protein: CASSQDQGAKNIQYF
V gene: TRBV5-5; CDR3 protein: CASSLAGRGPYEQYF
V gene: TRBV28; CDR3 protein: CASSLGQGSNQPQHF
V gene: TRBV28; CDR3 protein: CASSSLGPETQYF
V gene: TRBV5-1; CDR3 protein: CASNSGRTLYEQYF
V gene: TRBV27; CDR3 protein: CASSFISGQGFNYGYTF
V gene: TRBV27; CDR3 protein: CASNPSGGRSGNTIYF
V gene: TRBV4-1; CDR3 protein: CASRVSHLQVQGVYTGELFF
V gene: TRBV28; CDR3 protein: CASSLIGGTEAFF
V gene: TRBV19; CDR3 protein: CASSSRGTQYF
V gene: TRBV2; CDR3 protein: CASSEEVQLEQYF
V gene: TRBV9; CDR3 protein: CASSVAGTNNQPQHF